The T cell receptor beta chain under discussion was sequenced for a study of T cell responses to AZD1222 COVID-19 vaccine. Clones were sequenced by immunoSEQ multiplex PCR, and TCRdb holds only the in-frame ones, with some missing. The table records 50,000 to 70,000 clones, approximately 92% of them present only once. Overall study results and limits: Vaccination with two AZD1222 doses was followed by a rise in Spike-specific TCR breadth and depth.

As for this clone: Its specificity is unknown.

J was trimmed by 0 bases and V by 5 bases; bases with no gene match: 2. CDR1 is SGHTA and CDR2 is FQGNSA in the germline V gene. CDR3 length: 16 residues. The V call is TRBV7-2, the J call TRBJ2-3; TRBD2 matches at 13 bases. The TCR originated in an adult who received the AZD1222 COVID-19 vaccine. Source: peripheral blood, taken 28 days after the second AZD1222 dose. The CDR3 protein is CASSPGLAGSTDTQYF. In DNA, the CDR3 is TGTGCCAGCAGCCCGGGACTAGCGGGGAGCACAGATACGCAGTATTTT.